Listed here are 14 T cell receptor beta chains from one sample, sequenced in a study of T cell responses to AZD1222 COVID-19 vaccine. Profiled with immunoSEQ multiplex PCR; TCRdb holds only in-frame clones, not every one. The sample lists 120,000 or so clones, 80% to 90% occurring once. The source material was peripheral blood, sampled 28 days after the second AZD1222 dose. All receptors derive from an adult who received the AZD1222 COVID-19 vaccine.

The genes are TRBV3-1 (or the pseudogene TRBV3-2) and TRBJ1-3; 7 bases are shared with TRBD1. Germline trimming cut 5 bases from V and 4 bases from J; bases unmatched to any gene: 8. From germline, CDR1 is LGHDT and CDR2 YNNKEL (reference sequence). The CDR3 extends over 15 amino acids. The DNA for the CDR3 is TGTGCCAGCAGCGCGCAAGGGGGCGCGGGAAACACCATATATTTT. Its protein is CASSAQGGAGNTIYF.

This sequence joins TRBV6-5 and TRBJ1-4; 8 nucleotides align to TRBD1. With 7 bases clipped from V and 5 bases from J, the junction kept 6 bases outside the gene matches. The CDR3 loop spans 14 amino acids. CDR1 and CDR2 (germline): MNHEY, SVGAGI. Here the CDR3 reads CASTEDRVNEKLFF. As DNA, the CDR3 is TGTGCCAGCACCGAGGACAGGGTAAATGAAAAACTGTTTTTT.

The chain couples TRBV19 to TRBJ2-1; no reliable D call. The germline V gene has CDR1 LNHDA and CDR2 SQIVND (reference sequence). V lost 0 bases and J 7 bases, leaving 10 bases between the germline ends. CDR3 length equals 14 residues. The CDR3, as DNA: TGTGCCAGTAGTATAGATATTAGTTTTAATGAGCAGTTCTTC. Translation gives CASSIDISFNEQFF. The full variable domain, in which reference TRBV19 and TRBJ2-1 provide the parts outside the CDR3, is DGGITQSPKYLFRKEGQNVTLSCEQNLNHDAMYWYRQDPGQGLRLIYYSQIVNDFQKGDIAEGYSVSREKKESFPLTVTSAQKNPTAFYLCASSIDISFNEQFFGPGTRLTVL.

The rearrangement uses TRBV5-4 and TRBJ2-1; the D call may be TRBD1 or TRBD2 (6 bases each). Trimming pared 0 bases from V and 0 bases from J, leaving 13 bases between. Germline V lookup: CDR1 SGHNT, CDR2 YYREEE (reference sequence). This CDR3 is 17 amino acids long. In DNA form, the CDR3 reads TGTGCCAGCAGCTTGGGAGGTGGGGGGCCCTCCTACAATGAGCAGTTCTTC. Protein sequence: CASSLGGGGPSYNEQFF.

The chain has TRBV12-3 or TRBV12-4 and TRBJ1-1, with D unclear. CDR3 length: 11 residues. Trimming took off 6 bases at V and 4 bases at J, with 6 bases between the two ends. This chain's CDR3 is CASSPGTEAFF. The CDR3 nucleotides are TGTGCCAGCAGCCCCGGCACTGAAGCTTTCTTT.

The chain couples TRBV19 to TRBJ2-7; D may be TRBD2 (7 bases). The length of the CDR3 is 15 residues. V gave up 5 bases and J gave up 7 bases, with 21 bases separating them. Germline V CDR1 and CDR2: LNHDA, SQIVND (reference sequence). This chain's CDR3 is CASSVGVGGAREQYF. CDR3 nucleotide sequence: TGTGCCAGTAGTGTCGGTGTTGGGGGGGCGAGGGAGCAGTACTTC.

CDR3: CACYGDRLKNIQYF. As DNA, the CDR3 is TGTGCCTGTTATGGGGACAGGCTTAAAAACATTCAGTACTTC. The chain joins TRBV30 to TRBJ2-4, with 8 bases matching TRBD1. The CDR3 length is 14 residues. J gave up 4 bases and V 6 bases, and 8 bases lay outside the gene matches. The germline CDR1 and CDR2 sequences are GTSNPN and SVGIG (reference sequence).

The chain combines TRBV7-6 with TRBJ2-7, with 8 positions matching TRBD1. Germline lookup yields CDR1 SGHVS and CDR2 FNYEAQ. Trimming cost V 4 bases and J 2 bases; bases outside gene matches: 7. The CDR3 length is 15 residues. The CDR3 DNA follows: TGTGCCAGCAGCTACGGGACAGGCTTAACCTACGAGCAGTACTTC. Amino acids: CASSYGTGLTYEQYF.

The chain has TRBV28 and TRBJ2-3, with D unclear. Trimming took off 2 bases at V and 0 bases at J, with 6 bases between the two ends. There are 14 residues in the CDR3. The germline V gene encodes CDR1 MDHEN and CDR2 SYDVKM. The CDR3: CASSLRVSTDTQYF. The CDR3 nucleotides are TGTGCCAGCAGTTTACGGGTTAGCACAGATACGCAGTATTTT. The variable domain in full, with the rest retrieved from reference TRBV28 and TRBJ2-3, is DVKVTQSSRYLVKRTGEKVFLECVQDMDHENMFWYRQDPGLGLRLIYFSYDVKMKEKGDIPEGYSVSREKKERFSLILESASTNQTSMYLCASSLRVSTDTQYFGPGTRLTVL.

V gene TRBV2 combines with J gene TRBJ1-1; TRBD1 is a possible D gene (5 bases). Trimming pared 6 bases from V and 1 base from J, leaving 9 bases between. The CDR3 has 13 residues. Germline V gene lookup returns CDR1 SNHLY and CDR2 FYNNEI. DNA of the CDR3: TGTGCCAGCAGCGGGGACCCGAACACTGAAGCTTTCTTT. Protein sequence: CASSGDPNTEAFF.

This chain uses TRBV14 with TRBJ2-1; 11 nucleotides match TRBD2. The CDR3 extends over 15 amino acids. Germline V gene data show CDR1 as SGHDN and CDR2 as FVKESK. The V gene end was trimmed by 1 base and the J gene end by 9 bases; junction bases not matched to a gene: 5. CDR3 DNA sequence: TGTGCCAGCAGCCAAGCCACTAGCGGGGGTACTGAGCAGTTCTTC. Translated, it gives CASSQATSGGTEQFF.

The chain employs TRBV6-5 and TRBJ2-7; D perhaps matches TRBD2 (6 bases). The CDR3 has 11 amino acids. Deletions cut 8 bases from V and 6 bases from J, with 11 bases between. CDR1 MNHEY and CDR2 SVGAGI come from the germline V gene. This chain's CDR3 is CASGGTAEQYF. The CDR3 nucleotides read TGTGCCAGCGGGGGGACGGCCGAGCAGTACTTC.

V gene TRBV27 combines with J gene TRBJ2-7; D gene uncertain. V shed 4 bases and J shed 4 bases, with 5 bases lying between them. Germline V gene sequence: CDR1 MNHEY, CDR2 SMNVEV (reference sequence). The length of the CDR3 is 11 residues. The CDR3 coding sequence is TGTGCCAGCAGTTCGATTTACGAGCAGTACTTC. Translated, it gives CASSSIYEQYF.

The V gene is TRBV12-3 or TRBV12-4, the J gene TRBJ1-4; D unresolved. The V end lost 10 bases, the J end lost 4 bases, and 13 bases lay between the germline ends. This CDR3 is 13 amino acids long. As DNA, the CDR3 is TGTGCCACCAAGAGGACGGGTAATGAAAAACTGTTTTTT. Encoded protein: CATKRTGNEKLFF.